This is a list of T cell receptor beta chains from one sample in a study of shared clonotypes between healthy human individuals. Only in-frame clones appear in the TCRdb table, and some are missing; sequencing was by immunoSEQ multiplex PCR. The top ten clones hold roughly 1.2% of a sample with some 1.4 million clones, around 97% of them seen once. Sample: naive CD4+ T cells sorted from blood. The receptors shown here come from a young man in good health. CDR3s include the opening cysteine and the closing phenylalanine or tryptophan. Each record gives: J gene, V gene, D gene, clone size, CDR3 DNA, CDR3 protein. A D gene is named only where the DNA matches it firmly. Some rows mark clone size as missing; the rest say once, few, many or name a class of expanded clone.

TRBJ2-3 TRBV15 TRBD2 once TGTGCCACCAGCAGAGAGCGCGCTAGCGGGAGAGGGGGCACAGATACGCAGTATTTT CATSRERASGRGGTDTQYF
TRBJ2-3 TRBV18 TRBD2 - TGTGCCAGCTCACAACCTCGACTAGCGGGTAACACAGATACGCAGTATTTT CASSQPRLAGNTDTQYF
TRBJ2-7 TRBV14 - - TGTGCCAGCAGCCAACAAGGGAACTCCTACGAGCAGTACTTC CASSQQGNSYEQYF
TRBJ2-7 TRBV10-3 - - TGTGCCATCAGTGAGTGGGTCGGGCTAGCCGGGGAGCAGTACTTC CAISEWVGLAGEQYF
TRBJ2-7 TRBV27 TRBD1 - TGTGCCAGCAGTTCGCGGACAGGGGGAGTCCTTGGGTACGAGCAGTACTTC CASSSRTGGVLGYEQYF
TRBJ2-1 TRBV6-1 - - TGTGCCAGCAGTGAAATGGCAATAGCTGGGGAGCAGTTCTTC CASSEMAIAGEQFF
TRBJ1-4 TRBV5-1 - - TGCGCCAGCAGCTTGACAGCAGGCACAACTAATGAAAAACTGTTTTTT CASSLTAGTTNEKLFF
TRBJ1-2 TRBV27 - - TGTGCCAGCCCACATGGAGCTAACTATGGCTACACCTTC CASPHGANYGYTF
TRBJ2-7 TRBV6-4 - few TGTGGGCTGGGACGGCTTCTTTACGAGCAGTACTTC CGLGRLLYEQYF
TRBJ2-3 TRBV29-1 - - TGCAGCGTTCTTAAGGGGCTTGGGACAGATACGCAGTATTTT CSVLKGLGTDTQYF
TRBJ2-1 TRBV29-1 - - TGCAGCGCCCTTGGGGGAGGTTTAAGTGAGCAGTTCTTC CSALGGGLSEQFF
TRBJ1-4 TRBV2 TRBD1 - TGTGCCAGCAGTGTGACAGGGAGCAACGAAAAACTGTTTTTT CASSVTGSNEKLFF
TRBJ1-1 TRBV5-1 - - TGCGCCAGCAGCTTATTTCTGGACACTGAAGCTTTCTTT CASSLFLDTEAFF
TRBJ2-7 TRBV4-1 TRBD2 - TGCGCCAGCAGCTCCCAAGCGGGGACTGGGTACGAGCAGTACTTC CASSSQAGTGYEQYF
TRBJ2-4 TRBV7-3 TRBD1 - TGTGCCAGCAGTCGACAGGGTGGTTTGTTAAACATTCAGTACTTC CASSRQGGLLNIQYF
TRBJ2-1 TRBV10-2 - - TGCGCCAGCTCTCTCCCCCAAGGGCGGGCCCCCAATGAGCAGTTCTTC CASSLPQGRAPNEQFF
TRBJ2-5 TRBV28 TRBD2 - TGTGCCAGCACTAGGGGAGGGATAGAGACCCAGTACTTC CASTRGGIETQYF
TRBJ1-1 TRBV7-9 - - TGTGCCAGCAGCTTAATAAGGTCAGAGAACACTGAAGCTTTCTTT CASSLIRSENTEAFF
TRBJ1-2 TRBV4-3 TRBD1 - TGCGCCAGCAGCCTGAGACAGGGGGCGAGTGGCTACACCTTC CASSLRQGASGYTF
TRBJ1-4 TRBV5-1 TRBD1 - TGCGCCAGCAGCTTGGGGACAGGGGGCGAAAAACTGTTTTTT CASSLGTGGEKLFF
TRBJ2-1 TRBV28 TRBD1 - TGTGCCAGCAGTTTATCGGCGGGGACAGGGGGCGATGAGCAGTTCTTC CASSLSAGTGGDEQFF
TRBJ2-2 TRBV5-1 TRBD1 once TGCGCCAGCAGACAGGGGATATCGAACACCGGGGAGCTGTTTTTT CASRQGISNTGELFF
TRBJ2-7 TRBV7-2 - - TGTGCCAGCAGCTTAGGCGTGACTGGATCCCCCGAGCAGTACTTC CASSLGVTGSPEQYF
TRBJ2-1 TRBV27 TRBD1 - TGTGCCAGCATCAGTGGAAAAACGCAGGGGGTGTATGAGCAGTTCTTC CASISGKTQGVYEQFF
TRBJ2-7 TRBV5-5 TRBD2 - TGTGCCAGCATCACCGGGAGGGAGGACGAGCAGTACTTC CASITGREDEQYF
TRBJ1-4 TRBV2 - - TGTGCCAGCAGTGCGGGGCTAAGTAATGAAAAACTGTTTTTT CASSAGLSNEKLFF
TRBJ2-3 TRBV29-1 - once TGCAGCGTTGGGGGCTTGGGGCGGTCCACAGCCGATACGCAGTATTTT CSVGGLGRSTADTQYF
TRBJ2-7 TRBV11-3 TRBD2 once TGTGCCAGCAGCGAAAGCGGGGTTGGGGAGCAGTACTTC CASSESGVGEQYF
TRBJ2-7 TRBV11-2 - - TGTGCCAGCAGCTTAAGACTACAGAACGCCTACGAGCAGTACTTC CASSLRLQNAYEQYF
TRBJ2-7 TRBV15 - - TGTGCCACCAGCAAACATCGCTCCTACGAGCAGTACTTC CATSKHRSYEQYF
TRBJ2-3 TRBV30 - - TGTGCCTGGAGTATGGGGGCGCAGGATACGCAGTATTTT CAWSMGAQDTQYF
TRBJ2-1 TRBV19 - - TGTGCCAGTAGTATGCTCGGGCAGGGGTACAATGAGCAGTTCTTC CASSMLGQGYNEQFF
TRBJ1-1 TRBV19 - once TGTGCCAGTAGTCAGATTAGAATGAAGTCTGAAGCTTTCTTT CASSQIRMKSEAFF
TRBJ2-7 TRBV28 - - TGTGCCAGCATGACCCCAGGTGTCCACGAGCAGTACTTC CASMTPGVHEQYF
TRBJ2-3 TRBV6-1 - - TGTGCCAGCCGCGGGATTTTAGGTTCAGATACGCAGTATTTT CASRGILGSDTQYF
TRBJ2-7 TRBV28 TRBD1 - TGTGCCAGCGCCGAAGGAACGAGGGGGCTCAACGAGCAGTACTTC CASAEGTRGLNEQYF
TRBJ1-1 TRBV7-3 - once TGTGCCAGCAGCTTAAGTGTCGACACTGAAGCTTTCTTT CASSLSVDTEAFF
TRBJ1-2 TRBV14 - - TGTGCCAGCAGCCAAAGAATGAGAGGAGGCTACACCTTC CASSQRMRGGYTF
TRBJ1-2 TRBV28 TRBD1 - TGTGCCAGCAGTTCGGGACAGGGTAGCGATGGCTACACCTTC CASSSGQGSDGYTF
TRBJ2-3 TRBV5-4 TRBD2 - TGTGCCAGCAGCTACCGTAAGGCGGGAGACAGCACAGATACGCAGTATTTT CASSYRKAGDSTDTQYF
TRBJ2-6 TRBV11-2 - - TGTGCCAGCAGCTTAGGGGTAAGAGCAGGCTCTGGGGCCAACGTCCTGACTTTC CASSLGVRAGSGANVLTF
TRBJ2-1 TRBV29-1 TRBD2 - TGCAGCGCTAAAGGGACTAGCGGGAGGCAGGGGCAGTTCTTC CSAKGTSGRQGQFF
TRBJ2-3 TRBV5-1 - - TGCGCCAGCAGCTCCGTAGAAGATACGCAGTATTTT CASSSVEDTQYF
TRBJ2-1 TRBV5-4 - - TGTGCCAGCAGCTGGGGACTTCTCAATGAGCAGTTCTTC CASSWGLLNEQFF
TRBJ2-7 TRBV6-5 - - TGTGCCAGCAGTCCGAGCCACGAGCAGTACTTC CASSPSHEQYF
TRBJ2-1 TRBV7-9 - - TGTGCCAGCAGCCCAATCGGGACATCATCCTACAATGAGCAGTTCTTC CASSPIGTSSYNEQFF
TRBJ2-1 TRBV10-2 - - TGCGCCAGCAGGACAGCCCATGAGCAGTTCTTC CASRTAHEQFF
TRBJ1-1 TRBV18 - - TGTGCCAGCTCACCAGCAGGTACGGACACTGAAGCTTTCTTT CASSPAGTDTEAFF
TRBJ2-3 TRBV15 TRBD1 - TGTGCCACCAGCAGAGATCCCAACAGGGGTACAGATACGCAGTATTTT CATSRDPNRGTDTQYF
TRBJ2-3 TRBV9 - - TGTGCCAGCAGCGGTCACGGCCTAATTGGGACAGATACGCAGTATTTT CASSGHGLIGTDTQYF
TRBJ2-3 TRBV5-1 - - TGCGCCAGCAGCTTGGATGGACAGAACACAGATACGCAGTATTTT CASSLDGQNTDTQYF
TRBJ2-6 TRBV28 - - TGTGCCAGCAGTTCATCAGCCTCTGGGGCCAACGTCCTGACTTTC CASSSSASGANVLTF
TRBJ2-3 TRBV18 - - TGTGCCAGCTCCATCCAACGCCTGGGAGGAATCACAGATACGCAGTATTTT CASSIQRLGGITDTQYF
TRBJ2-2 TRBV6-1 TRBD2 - TGTGCCAGCAGTGCGGGCGGGAGTGGCACCGGGGAGCTGTTTTTT CASSAGGSGTGELFF
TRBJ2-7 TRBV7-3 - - TGTGCCAGCAGCCCGTCCGGGACGCTTAGCTCCTACGAGCAGTACTTC CASSPSGTLSSYEQYF
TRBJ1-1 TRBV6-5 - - TGTGCCAGCAGCACCGCCAACACTGAAGCTTTCTTT CASSTANTEAFF
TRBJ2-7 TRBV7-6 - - TGTGCCAGCAGCTTGCAACCCGGGGGCGAGCAGTACTTC CASSLQPGGEQYF
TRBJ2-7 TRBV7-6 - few TGTGCCAGCAGCTCCGAGAGCTACGAGCAGTACTTC CASSSESYEQYF
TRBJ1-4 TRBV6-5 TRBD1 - TGTGCCAGCAGGCCAGGGGGGGCTCGTGAAAAACTGTTTTTT CASRPGGAREKLFF
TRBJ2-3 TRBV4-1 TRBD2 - TGCGCCAGCAGCCAAGAGGATGGGAGGGCGGATGAAGATACGCAGTATTTT CASSQEDGRADEDTQYF